The 3 T cell receptor beta chains presented below share a single source sample, sequenced in a study of blood T cell repertoires in COVID-19. Generated by immunoSEQ multiplex PCR, the TCRdb table keeps only in-frame clones and is missing some. The repertoire consists of about 75,000 clones, with about 74% occurring once and the leading ten covering 2% to 3%. The source material was peripheral blood. All receptors derive from a human donor with acute or convalescent COVID-19. The donor label of this sample is uncertain.

The chain has TRBV5-6 and TRBJ1-2; D is uncertain. The CDR3 is made up of 12 amino acids. Germline CDR1 is SGHDT and CDR2 is YYEEEE. Trimming left V 4 bases short and J 8 bases short, with 12 bases between. The CDR3 loop is CASSPTGRGYTF. The CDR3 DNA follows: TGTGCCAGCAGCCCCACGGGTCGGGGCTACACCTTC.

V usage is TRBV3-1 (or the pseudogene TRBV3-2) and J usage is TRBJ2-1, with unresolved D. CDR1 and CDR2 (germline): LGHDT, YNNKEL (reference sequence). The CDR3 extends over 13 amino acids. Trimming pared 0 bases from V and 10 bases from J, leaving 10 bases between. DNA for the CDR3: TGTGCCAGCAGCCAAGATTTGAGAGGCGAGCAGTTCTTC. This codes for CASSQDLRGEQFF.

This chain uses TRBV7-2 with TRBJ2-7; D perhaps matches TRBD1 (6 bases). The V and J ends lost 5 bases and 1 base respectively, with 15 bases between them. CDR3 size: 15 residues. Looked up from germline, CDR1 is SGHTA and CDR2 is FQGNSA. Written as DNA, the CDR3 is TGTGCCAGCAGCCCCCGGCCGGGGACATCCTACGAGCAGTACGTC. It yields the protein CASSPRPGTSYEQYV.